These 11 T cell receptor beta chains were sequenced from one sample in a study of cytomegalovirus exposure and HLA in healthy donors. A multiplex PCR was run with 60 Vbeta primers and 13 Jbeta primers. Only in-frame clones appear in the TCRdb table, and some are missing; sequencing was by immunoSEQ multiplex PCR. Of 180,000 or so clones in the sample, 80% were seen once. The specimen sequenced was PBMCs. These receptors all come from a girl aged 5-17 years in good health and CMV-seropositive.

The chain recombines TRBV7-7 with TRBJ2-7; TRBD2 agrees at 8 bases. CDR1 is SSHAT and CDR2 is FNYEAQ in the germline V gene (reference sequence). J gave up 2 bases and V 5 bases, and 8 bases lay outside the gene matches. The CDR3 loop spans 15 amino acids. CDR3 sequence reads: CASSATAGAAYEQYF. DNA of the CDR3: TGTGCCAGCAGCGCCACAGCGGGGGCGGCCTACGAGCAGTACTTC.

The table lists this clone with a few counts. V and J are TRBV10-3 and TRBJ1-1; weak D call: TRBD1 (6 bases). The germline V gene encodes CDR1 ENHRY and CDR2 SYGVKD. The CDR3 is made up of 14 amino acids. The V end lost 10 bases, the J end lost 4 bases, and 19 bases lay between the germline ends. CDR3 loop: CATTGDQGFTEAFF. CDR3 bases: TGTGCCACCACCGGAGACCAGGGGTTCACTGAAGCTTTCTTT.

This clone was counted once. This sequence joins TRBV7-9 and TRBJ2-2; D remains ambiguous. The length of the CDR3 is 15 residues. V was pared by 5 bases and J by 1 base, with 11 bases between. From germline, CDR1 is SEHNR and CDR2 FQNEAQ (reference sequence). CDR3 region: CASSPPQLNTGELFF. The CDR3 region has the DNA TGTGCCAGCAGCCCCCCGCAGTTGAACACCGGGGAGCTGTTTTTT.

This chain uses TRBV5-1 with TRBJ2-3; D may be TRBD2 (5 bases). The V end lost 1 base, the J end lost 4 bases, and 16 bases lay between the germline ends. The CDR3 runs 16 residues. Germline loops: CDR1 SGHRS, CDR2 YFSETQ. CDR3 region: CASSLFSGRGADTQYF. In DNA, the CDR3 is TGCGCCAGCAGCTTGTTTTCGGGAAGAGGCGCAGATACGCAGTATTTT.

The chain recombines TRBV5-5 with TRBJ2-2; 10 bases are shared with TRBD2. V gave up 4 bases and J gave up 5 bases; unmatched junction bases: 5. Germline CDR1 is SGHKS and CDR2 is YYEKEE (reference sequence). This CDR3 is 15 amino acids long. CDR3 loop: CASSPPSGRTGELFF. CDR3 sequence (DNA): TGTGCCAGCAGCCCCCCTAGCGGGAGAACCGGGGAGCTGTTTTTT.

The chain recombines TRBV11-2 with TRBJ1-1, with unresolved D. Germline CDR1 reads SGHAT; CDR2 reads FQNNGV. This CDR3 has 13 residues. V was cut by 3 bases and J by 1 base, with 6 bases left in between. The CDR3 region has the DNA TGTGCCAGCAGCTTGGGCAGGAACACTGAAGCTTTCTTT. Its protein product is CASSLGRNTEAFF.

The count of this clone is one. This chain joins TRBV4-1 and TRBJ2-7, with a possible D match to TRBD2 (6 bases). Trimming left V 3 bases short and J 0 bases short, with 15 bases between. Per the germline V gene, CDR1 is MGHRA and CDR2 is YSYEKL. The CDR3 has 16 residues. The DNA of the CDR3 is TGCGCCAGCAGCCAGTCATCACGGGGGAGCTCCTACGAGCAGTACTTC. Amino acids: CASSQSSRGSSYEQYF.

This chain's CDR3 is CASSLDLSRGDTQYF. The CDR3 DNA sequence: TGTGCCAGCAGCTTAGATCTATCAAGGGGAGATACGCAGTATTTT. The gene calls are TRBV7-9 and TRBJ2-3, with TRBD1 as a possible D gene (5 bases). The V end lost 1 base, the J end lost 5 bases, and 13 bases lay between the germline ends. CDR3 size: 15 residues. CDR1 is SEHNR, CDR2 FQNEAQ, per germline (reference sequence).

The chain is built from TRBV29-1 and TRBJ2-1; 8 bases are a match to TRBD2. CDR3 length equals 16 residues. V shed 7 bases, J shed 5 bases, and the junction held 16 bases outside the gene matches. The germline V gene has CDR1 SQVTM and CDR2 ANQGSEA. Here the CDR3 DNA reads TGCAGCGCGAGGGAGGGGATTAGCGGGAACCACAATGAGCAGTTCTTC. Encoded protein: CSAREGISGNHNEQFF.

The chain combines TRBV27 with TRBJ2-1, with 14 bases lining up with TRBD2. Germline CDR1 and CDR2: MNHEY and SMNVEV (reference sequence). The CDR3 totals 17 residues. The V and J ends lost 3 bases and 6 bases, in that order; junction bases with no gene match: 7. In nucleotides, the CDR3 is TGTGCCAGCAGTTTGAGGGGACTAGCGGGAGTAGTCAATGAGCAGTTCTTC. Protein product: CASSLRGLAGVVNEQFF.

CDR3 in amino acids: CASSYPRAGGNEQFF. The CDR3 nucleotides read TGTGCCAGCAGTTACCCCAGAGCGGGAGGGAATGAGCAGTTCTTC. This sequence joins TRBV6-5 and TRBJ2-1, with 10 nucleotides matching TRBD2. The V and J ends lost 2 bases and 7 bases, in that order; junction bases with no gene match: 5. There are 15 residues in the CDR3. Germline V CDR1 and CDR2: MNHEY, SVGAGI.